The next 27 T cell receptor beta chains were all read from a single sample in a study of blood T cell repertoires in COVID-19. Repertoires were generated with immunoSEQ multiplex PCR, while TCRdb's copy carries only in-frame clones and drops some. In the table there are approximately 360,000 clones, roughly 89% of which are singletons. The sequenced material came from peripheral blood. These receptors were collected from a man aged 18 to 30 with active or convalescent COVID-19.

The DNA of the CDR3 is TGCAGTGCTCCCACGGGGTCGGAGCAGTACTTC. It specifies CSAPTGSEQYF. The gene calls are TRBV20-1 and TRBJ2-7; tentative D call: TRBD2 (5 bases). Germline CDR1 is DFQATT and CDR2 is SNEGSKA (reference sequence). V was pared by 5 bases and J by 7 bases, with 12 bases between. This CDR3 has 11 amino acids.

Here the CDR3 DNA reads TGTGCCAGCAGCCAAGGGACTAGCGGGAGTTTAGCGCAGTATTTT. This sequence encodes CASSQGTSGSLAQYF. J is TRBJ2-3 and V is TRBV7-2; 14 bases match TRBD2. CDR3 length: 15 amino acids. J was trimmed by 10 bases and V by 5 bases; bases with no gene match: 8. The germline V gene has CDR1 SGHTA and CDR2 FQGNSA.

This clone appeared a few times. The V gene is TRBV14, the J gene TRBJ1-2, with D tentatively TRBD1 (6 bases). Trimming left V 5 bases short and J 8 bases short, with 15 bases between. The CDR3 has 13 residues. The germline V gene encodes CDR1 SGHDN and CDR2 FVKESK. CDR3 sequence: CASSKQGVRGYTF. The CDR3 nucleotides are TGTGCCAGCAGCAAACAGGGAGTTCGGGGCTACACCTTC.

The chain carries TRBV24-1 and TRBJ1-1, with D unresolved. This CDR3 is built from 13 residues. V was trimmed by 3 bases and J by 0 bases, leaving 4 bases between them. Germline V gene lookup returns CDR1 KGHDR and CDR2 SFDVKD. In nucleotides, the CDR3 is TGTGCCACCAGTGATGCGATGAACACTGAAGCTTTCTTT. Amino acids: CATSDAMNTEAFF.

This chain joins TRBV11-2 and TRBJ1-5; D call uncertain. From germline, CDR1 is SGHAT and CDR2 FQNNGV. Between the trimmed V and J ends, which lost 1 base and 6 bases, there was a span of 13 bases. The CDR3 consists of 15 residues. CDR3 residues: CASSLGIEVGQPQHF. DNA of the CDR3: TGTGCCAGCAGCTTAGGCATCGAGGTAGGTCAGCCCCAGCATTTT.

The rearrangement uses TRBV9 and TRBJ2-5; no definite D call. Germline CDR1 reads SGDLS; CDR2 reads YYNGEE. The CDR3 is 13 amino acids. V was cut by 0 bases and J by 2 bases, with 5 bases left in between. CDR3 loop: CASSVDSQETQYF. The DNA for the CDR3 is TGTGCCAGCAGCGTAGACAGTCAAGAGACCCAGTACTTC.

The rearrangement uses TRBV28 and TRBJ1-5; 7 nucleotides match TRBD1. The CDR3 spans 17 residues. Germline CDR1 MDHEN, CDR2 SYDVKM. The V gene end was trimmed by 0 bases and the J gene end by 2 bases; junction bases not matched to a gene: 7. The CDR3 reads CASSLWPGGLGNQPQHF. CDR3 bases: TGTGCCAGCAGTTTATGGCCAGGGGGTCTAGGCAATCAGCCCCAGCATTTT.

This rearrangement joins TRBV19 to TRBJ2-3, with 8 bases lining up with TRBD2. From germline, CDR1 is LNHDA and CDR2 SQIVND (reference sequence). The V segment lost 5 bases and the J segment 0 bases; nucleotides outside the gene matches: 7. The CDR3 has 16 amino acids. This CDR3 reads CASSDHSGISTDTQYF. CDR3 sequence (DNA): TGTGCCAGTAGTGACCATAGCGGGATCAGCACAGATACGCAGTATTTT.

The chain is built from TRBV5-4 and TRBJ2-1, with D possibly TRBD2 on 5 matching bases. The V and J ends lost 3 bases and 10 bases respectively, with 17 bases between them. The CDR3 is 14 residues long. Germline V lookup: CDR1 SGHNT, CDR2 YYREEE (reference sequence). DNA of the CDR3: TGTGCCAGCAGCTCATCCTCTGGGGAGCGAGAGCAGTTCTTC. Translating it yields CASSSSSGEREQFF.

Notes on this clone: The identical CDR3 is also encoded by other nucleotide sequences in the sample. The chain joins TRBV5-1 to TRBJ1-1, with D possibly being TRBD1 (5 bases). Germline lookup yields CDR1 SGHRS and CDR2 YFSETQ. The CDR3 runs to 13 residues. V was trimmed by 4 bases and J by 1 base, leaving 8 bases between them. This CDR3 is CASSLQENTEAFF. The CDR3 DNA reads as TGCGCCAGCAGCCTACAGGAGAACACTGAAGCTTTCTTT.

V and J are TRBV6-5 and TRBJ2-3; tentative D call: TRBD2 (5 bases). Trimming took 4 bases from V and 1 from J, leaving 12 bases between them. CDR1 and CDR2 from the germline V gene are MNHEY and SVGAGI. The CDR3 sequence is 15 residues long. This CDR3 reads CASSFFAGRTDTQYF. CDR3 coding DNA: TGTGCCAGCAGTTTTTTCGCGGGTCGCACAGATACGCAGTATTTT.

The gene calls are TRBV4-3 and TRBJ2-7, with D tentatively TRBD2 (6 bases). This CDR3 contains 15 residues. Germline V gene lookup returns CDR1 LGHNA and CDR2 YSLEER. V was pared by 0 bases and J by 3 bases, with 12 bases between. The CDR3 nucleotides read TGCGCCAGCAGCCAAGACACGGGAGTCCTCTACGAGCAGTACTTC. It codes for CASSQDTGVLYEQYF.

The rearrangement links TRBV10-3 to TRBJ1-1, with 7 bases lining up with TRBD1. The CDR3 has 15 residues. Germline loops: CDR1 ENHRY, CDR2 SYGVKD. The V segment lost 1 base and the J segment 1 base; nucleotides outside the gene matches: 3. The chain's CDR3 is CAISEFRTGNTEAFF. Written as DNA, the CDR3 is TGTGCCATCAGTGAGTTTAGGACAGGGAACACTGAAGCTTTCTTT.

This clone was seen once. In DNA, the CDR3 is TGCGCCAGCAGCCAGTCAACCATTACAAACACTGAAGCTTTCTTT. Translation: CASSQSTITNTEAFF. The V call is TRBV4-1, the J call TRBJ1-1, with D unresolved. V lost 3 bases and J lost 2, with 13 bases in between. The CDR3 length is 15 residues. Germline V gives CDR1 MGHRA, CDR2 YSYEKL.

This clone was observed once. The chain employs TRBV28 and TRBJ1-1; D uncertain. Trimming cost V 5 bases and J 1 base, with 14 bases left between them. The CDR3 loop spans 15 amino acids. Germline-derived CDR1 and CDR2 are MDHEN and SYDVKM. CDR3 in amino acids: CASSSPRGWNTEAFF. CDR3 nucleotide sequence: TGTGCCAGCAGTAGCCCACGGGGATGGAACACTGAAGCTTTCTTT. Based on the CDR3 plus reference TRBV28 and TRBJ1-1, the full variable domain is DVKVTQSSRYLVKRTGEKVFLECVQDMDHENMFWYRQDPGLGLRLIYFSYDVKMKEKGDIPEGYSVSREKKERFSLILESASTNQTSMYLCASSSPRGWNTEAFFGQGTRLTVV.

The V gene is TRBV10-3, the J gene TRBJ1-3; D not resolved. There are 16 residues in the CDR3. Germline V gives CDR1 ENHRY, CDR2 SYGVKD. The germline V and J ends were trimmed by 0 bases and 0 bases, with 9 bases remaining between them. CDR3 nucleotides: TGTGCCATCAGTGAGTCTGGACTCCCCTCTGGAAACACCATATATTTT. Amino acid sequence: CAISESGLPSGNTIYF.

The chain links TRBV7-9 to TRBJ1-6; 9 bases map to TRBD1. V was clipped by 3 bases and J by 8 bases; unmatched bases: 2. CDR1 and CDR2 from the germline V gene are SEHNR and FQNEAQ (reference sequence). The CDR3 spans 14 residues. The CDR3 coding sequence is TGTGCCAGCAGCTTTGGGACAGGGTATTCACCCCTCCACTTT. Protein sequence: CASSFGTGYSPLHF.

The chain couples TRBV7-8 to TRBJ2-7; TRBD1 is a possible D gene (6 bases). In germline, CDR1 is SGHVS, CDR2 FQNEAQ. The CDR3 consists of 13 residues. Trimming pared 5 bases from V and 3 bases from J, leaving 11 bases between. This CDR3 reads CASSRTVFYEQYF. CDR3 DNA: TGTGCCAGCAGCAGGACAGTCTTCTACGAGCAGTACTTC.

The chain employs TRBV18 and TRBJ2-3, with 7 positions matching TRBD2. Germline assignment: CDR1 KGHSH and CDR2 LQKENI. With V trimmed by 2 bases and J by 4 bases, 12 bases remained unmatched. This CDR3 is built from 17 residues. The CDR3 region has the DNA TGTGCCAGCTCACCAATCACGAGCGGGAAGAGCTCAGATACGCAGTATTTT. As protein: CASSPITSGKSSDTQYF.

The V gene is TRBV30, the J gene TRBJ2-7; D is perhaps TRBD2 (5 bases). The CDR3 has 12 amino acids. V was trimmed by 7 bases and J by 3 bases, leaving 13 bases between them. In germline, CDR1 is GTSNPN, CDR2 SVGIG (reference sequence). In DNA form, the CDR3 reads TGTGCCTCCTCGGATGAGGGCTACGAGCAGTACTTC. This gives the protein CASSDEGYEQYF.

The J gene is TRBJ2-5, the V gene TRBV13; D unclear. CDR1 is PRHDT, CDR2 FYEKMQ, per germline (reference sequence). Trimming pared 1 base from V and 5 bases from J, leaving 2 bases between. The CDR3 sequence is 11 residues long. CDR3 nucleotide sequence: TGTGCCAGCAGCTTAGCGGAGACCCAGTACTTC. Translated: CASSLAETQYF.

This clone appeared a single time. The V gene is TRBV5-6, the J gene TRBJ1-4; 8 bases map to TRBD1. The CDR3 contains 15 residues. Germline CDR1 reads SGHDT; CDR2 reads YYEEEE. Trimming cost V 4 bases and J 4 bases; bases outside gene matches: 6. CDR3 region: CASSPEGQVNEKLFF. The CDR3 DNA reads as TGTGCCAGCAGCCCCGAGGGACAGGTTAATGAAAAACTGTTTTTT. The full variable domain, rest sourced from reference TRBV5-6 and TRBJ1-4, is DAGVTQSPTHLIKTRGQQVTLRCSPKSGHDTVSWYQQALGQGPQFIFQYYEEEERQRGNFPDRFSGHQFPNYSSELNVNALLLGDSALYLCASSPEGQVNEKLFFGSGTQLSVL.

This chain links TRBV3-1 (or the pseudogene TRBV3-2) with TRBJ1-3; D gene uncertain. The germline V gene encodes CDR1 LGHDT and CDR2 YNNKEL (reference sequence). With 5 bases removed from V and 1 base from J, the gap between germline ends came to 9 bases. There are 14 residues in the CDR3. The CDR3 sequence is CASSNPGSGNTIYF. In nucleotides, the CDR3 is TGTGCCAGCAGCAATCCGGGGTCTGGAAACACCATATATTTT.

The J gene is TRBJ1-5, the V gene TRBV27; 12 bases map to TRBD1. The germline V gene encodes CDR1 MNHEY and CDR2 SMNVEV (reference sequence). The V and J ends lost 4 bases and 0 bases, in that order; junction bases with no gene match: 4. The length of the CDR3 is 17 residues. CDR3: CASSSRDRGLSNQPQHF. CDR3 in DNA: TGTGCCAGCAGTTCCCGGGACAGGGGGCTTAGCAATCAGCCCCAGCATTTT.

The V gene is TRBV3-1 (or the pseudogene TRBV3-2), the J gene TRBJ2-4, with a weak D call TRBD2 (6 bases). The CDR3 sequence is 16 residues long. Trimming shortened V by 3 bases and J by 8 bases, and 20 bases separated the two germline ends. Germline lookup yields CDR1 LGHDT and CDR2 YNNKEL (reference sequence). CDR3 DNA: TGTGCCAGCAGCCATTACGGACTAAGCGGGTGTGACATTCAGTACTTC. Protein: CASSHYGLSGCDIQYF.

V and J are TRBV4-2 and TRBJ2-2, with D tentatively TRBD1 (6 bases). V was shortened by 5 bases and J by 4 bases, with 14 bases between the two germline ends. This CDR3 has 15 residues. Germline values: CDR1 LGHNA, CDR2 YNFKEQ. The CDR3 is CASSDRQGFTGELFF. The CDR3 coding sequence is TGTGCCAGCAGCGATCGGCAGGGGTTCACCGGGGAGCTGTTTTTT.

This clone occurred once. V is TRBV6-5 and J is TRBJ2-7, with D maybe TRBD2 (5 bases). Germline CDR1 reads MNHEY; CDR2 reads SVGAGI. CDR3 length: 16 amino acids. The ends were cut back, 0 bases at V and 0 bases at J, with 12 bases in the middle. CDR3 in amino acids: CASSYSYTGSSYEQYF. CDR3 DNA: TGTGCCAGCAGTTACTCGTACACTGGGAGCTCCTACGAGCAGTACTTC.